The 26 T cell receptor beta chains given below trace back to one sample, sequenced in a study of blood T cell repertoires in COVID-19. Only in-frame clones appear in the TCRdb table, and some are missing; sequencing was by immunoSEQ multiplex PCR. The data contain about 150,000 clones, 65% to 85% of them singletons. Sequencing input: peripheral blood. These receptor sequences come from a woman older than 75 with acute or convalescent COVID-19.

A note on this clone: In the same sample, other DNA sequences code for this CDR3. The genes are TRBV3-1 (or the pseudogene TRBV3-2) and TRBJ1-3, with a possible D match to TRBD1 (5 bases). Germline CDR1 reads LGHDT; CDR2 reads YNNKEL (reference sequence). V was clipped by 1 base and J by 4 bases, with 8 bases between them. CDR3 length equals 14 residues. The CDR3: CASSQGRGGNTIYF. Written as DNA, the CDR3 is TGTGCCAGCAGCCAAGGTCGGGGGGGAAACACCATATATTTT.

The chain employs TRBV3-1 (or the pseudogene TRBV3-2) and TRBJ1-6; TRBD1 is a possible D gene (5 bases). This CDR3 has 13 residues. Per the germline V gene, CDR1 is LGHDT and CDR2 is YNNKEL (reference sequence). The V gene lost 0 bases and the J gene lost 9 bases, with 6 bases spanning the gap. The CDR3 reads CASSQDTGSPLHF. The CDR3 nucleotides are TGTGCCAGCAGCCAAGATACAGGTTCACCCCTCCACTTT.

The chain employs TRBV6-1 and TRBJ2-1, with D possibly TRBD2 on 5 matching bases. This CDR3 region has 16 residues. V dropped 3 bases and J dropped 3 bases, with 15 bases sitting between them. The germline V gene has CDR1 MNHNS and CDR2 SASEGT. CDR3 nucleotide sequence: TGTGCCAGCAGTGATCTCCTGGCTAGCCACTACAATGAGCAGTTCTTC. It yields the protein CASSDLLASHYNEQFF.

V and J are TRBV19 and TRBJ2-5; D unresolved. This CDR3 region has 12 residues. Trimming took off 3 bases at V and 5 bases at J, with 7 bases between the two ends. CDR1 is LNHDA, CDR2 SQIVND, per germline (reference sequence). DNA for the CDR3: TGTGCCAGTAGTATTATCGGTGAGACCCAGTACTTC. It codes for CASSIIGETQYF.

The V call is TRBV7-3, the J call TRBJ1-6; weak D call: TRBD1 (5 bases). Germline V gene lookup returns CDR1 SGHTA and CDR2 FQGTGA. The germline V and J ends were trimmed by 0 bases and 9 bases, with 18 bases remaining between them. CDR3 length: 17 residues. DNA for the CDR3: TGTGCCAGCAGCTTAACGAGGTTGGAGGGGTCCCCTTCACCCCTCCACTTT. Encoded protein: CASSLTRLEGSPSPLHF.

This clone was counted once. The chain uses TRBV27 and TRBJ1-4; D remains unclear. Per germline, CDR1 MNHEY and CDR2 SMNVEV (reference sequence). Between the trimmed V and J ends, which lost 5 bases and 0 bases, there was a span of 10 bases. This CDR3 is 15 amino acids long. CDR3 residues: CASSPRSSTNEKLFF. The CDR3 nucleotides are TGTGCCAGCAGTCCTAGGTCCTCAACTAATGAAAAACTGTTTTTT.

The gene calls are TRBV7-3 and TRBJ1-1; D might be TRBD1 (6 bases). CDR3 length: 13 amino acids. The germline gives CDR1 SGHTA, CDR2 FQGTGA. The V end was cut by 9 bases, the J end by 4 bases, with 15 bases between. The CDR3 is CASSGTTTTEAFF. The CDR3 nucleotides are TGTGCCAGTTCCGGGACAACCACCACTGAAGCTTTCTTT.

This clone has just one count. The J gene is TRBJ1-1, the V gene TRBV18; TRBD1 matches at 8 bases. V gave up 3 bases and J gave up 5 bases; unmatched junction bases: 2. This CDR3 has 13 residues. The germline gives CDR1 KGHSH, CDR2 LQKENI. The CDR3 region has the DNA TGTGCCAGCTCACCCAGGGGGCATACTGAAGCTTTCTTT. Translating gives CASSPRGHTEAFF. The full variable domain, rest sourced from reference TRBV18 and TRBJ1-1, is NAGVMQNPRHLVRRRGQEARLRCSPMKGHSHVYWYRQLPEEGLKFMVYLQKENIIDESGMPKERFSAEFPKEGPSILRIQQVVRGDSAAYFCASSPRGHTEAFFGQGTRLTVV.

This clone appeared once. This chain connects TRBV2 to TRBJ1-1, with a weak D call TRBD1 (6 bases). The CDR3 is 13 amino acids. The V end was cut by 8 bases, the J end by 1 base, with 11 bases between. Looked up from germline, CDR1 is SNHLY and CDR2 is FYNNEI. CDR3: CASGTQKNTEAFF. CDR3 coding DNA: TGTGCCAGCGGGACACAAAAGAACACTGAAGCTTTCTTT.

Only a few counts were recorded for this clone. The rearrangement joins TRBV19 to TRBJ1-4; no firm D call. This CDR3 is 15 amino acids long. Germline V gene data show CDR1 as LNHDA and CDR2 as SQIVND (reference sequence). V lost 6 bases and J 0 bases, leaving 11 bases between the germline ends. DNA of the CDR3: TGTGCCAGTAGGAGGGCGTGGGCAACTAATGAAAAACTGTTTTTT. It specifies CASRRAWATNEKLFF.

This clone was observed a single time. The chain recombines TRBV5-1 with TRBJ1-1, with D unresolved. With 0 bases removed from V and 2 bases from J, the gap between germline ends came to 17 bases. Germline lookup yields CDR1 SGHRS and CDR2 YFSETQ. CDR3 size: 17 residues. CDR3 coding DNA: TGCGCCAGCAGCTTGGCCGGTAGCAGCCTCTTAAACACTGAAGCTTTCTTT. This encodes CASSLAGSSLLNTEAFF.

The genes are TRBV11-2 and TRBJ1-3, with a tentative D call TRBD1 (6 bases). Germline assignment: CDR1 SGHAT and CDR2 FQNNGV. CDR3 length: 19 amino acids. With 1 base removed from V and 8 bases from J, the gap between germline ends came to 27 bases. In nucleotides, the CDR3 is TGTGCCAGCAGCTTAGTACGTTCCGTGATACAGGGCCCCCGGGACACCATATATTTT. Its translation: CASSLVRSVIQGPRDTIYF.

The CDR3 bases are TGTGCCAGCAGCCAAGGGGGAAGGGGCCAAGCTTTCTTT. Translated: CASSQGGRGQAFF. The gene calls are TRBV14 and TRBJ1-1, with a tentative D call TRBD1 (5 bases). Trimming left V 1 base short and J 9 bases short, with 12 bases between. CDR3 length: 13 residues. Germline-derived CDR1 and CDR2 are SGHDN and FVKESK.

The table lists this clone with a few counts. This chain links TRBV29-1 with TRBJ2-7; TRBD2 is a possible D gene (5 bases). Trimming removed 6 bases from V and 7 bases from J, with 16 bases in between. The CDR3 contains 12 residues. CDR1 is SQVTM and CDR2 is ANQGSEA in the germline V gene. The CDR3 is CSVQTPSGEQYF. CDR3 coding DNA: TGCAGCGTACAGACCCCCTCGGGGGAGCAGTACTTC.

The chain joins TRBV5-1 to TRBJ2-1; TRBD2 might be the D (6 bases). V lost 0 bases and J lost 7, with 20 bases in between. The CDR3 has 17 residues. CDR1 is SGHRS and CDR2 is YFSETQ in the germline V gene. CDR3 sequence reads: CASSLGPGTVSGNEQFF. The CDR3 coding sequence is TGCGCCAGCAGCTTGGGCCCTGGGACGGTTAGCGGAAATGAGCAGTTCTTC.

The CDR3 sequence: CASSDRDRRPMNTEAFF. The CDR3, as DNA: TGTGCCAGCAGTGACAGGGACAGGCGCCCGATGAACACTGAAGCTTTCTTT. This chain connects TRBV25-1 to TRBJ1-1; TRBD1 matches at 8 bases. CDR1 is MGHDK and CDR2 is SYGVNS in the germline V gene. This CDR3 has 17 residues. Germline trimming cut 3 bases from V and 0 bases from J; bases unmatched to any gene: 9. Filled out from reference TRBV25-1 and TRBJ1-1, the complete variable domain reads EADIYQTPRYLVIGTGKKITLECSQTMGHDKMYWYQQDPGMELHLIHYSYGVNSTEKGDLSSESTVSRIRTEHFPLTLESARPSHTSQYLCASSDRDRRPMNTEAFFGQGTRLTVV.

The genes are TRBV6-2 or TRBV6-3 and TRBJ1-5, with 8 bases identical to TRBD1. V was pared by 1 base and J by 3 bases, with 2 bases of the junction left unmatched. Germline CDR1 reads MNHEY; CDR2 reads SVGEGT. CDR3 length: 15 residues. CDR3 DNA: TGTGCCAGCAGTTACTGGGGACAGGCCAATCAGCCCCAGCATTTT. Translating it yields CASSYWGQANQPQHF.

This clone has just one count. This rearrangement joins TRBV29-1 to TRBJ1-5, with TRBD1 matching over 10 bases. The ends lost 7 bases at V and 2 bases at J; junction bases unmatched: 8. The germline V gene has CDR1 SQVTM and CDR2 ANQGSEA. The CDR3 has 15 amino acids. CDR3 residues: CSAAGGTGGNQPQHF. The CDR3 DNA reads TGCAGCGCGGCCGGGGGGACAGGGGGCAATCAGCCCCAGCATTTT.

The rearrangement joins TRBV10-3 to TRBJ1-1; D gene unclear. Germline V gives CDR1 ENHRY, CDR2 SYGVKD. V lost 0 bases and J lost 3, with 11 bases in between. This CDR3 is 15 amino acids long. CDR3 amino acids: CAISESKRVDTEAFF. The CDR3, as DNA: TGTGCCATCAGTGAGTCGAAGAGGGTCGACACTGAAGCTTTCTTT.

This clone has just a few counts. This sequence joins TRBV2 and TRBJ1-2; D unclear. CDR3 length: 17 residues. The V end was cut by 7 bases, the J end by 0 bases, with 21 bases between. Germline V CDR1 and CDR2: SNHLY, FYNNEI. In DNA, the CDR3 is TGTGCCAGCACCACTACCCCTAACCGAGCTACTAACTATGGCTACACCTTC. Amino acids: CASTTTPNRATNYGYTF. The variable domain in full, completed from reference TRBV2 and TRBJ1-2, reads EPEVTQTPSHQVTQMGQEVILRCVPISNHLYFYWYRQILGQKVEFLVSFYNNEISEKSEIFDDQFSVERPDGSNFTLKIRSTKLEDSAMYFCASTTTPNRATNYGYTFGSGTRLTVV.

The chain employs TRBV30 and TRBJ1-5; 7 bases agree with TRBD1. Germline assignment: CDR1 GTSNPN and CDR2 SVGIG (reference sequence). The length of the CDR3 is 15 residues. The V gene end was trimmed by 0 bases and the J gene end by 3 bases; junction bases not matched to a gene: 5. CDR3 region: CAWSVQGQFNQPQHF. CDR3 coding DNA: TGTGCCTGGAGTGTACAGGGACAGTTCAATCAGCCCCAGCATTTT.

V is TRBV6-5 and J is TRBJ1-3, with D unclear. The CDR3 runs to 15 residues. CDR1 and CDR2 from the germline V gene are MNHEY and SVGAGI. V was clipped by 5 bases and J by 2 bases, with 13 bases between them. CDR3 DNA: TGTGCCAGCAGTCCCCCCGGAGTCCCTGGAAACACCATATATTTT. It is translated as CASSPPGVPGNTIYF.

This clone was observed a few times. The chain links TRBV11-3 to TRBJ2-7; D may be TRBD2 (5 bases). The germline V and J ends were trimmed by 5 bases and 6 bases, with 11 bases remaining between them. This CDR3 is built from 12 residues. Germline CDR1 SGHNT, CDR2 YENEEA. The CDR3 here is CASSPVGGEQYF. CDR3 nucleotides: TGTGCCAGCAGCCCGGTCGGAGGCGAGCAGTACTTC.

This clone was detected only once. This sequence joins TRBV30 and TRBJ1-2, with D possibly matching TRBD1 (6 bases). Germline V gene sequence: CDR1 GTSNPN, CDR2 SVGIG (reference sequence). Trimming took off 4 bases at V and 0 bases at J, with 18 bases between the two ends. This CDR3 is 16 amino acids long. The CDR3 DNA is TGTGCCTGGACTTTTTCGGGAGGGGGTACTAACTATGGCTACACCTTC. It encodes CAWTFSGGGTNYGYTF.

CDR3 amino acids: CASSATVINSPLHF. CDR3 sequence (DNA): TGTGCCAGCAGCGCGACAGTGATTAATTCACCCCTCCACTTT. V and J are TRBV7-9 and TRBJ1-6, with D possibly being TRBD1 (5 bases). Germline CDR1 reads SEHNR; CDR2 reads FQNEAQ (reference sequence). The CDR3 extends over 14 amino acids. V gave up 5 bases and J gave up 6 bases, with 11 bases separating them.

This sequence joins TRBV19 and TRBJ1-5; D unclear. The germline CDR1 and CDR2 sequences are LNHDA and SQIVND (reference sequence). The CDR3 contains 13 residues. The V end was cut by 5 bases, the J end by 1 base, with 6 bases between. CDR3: CASSRESNQPQHF. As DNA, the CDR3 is TGTGCCAGTAGTCGGGAAAGCAATCAGCCCCAGCATTTT.